One and the same sample provided the 30 T cell receptor beta chains below, sequenced in a study of T cell repertoires in cytomegalovirus infection (dated by TCRdb to the late 2010s). The treatment or condition label on this specimen signifies: in vitro stimulation with specific CMV peptide epitopes to enrich CMV-specific T cells. No cognate antigen is known for these TCRs. Instrument used: Illumina HiSeq 1500. TCRdb reanalyzed the raw reads on its own, using fastp at Q25 for trimming and MiXCR for clone calling, and kept in-frame beta chains. All rows with the same CDR3 protein become a single entry with the most common DNA and genes. Here the sample has roughly 920,000 distinct CDR3 sequences; around 30% occur a single time. The ten top clones hold over 12% of the sample. Sample: cultured CD8+ T cells from PBMCs, taken from culture after CMV antigen stimulation. The receptor source for this set is a human donor in good health (CMV status not recorded). Some clones in this sample may be carry-over from other donors' samples.

This rearrangement joins TRBV27 to TRBJ2-5, with D perhaps matching TRBD1 (5 bases). V lost 3 bases to trimming and J lost 4 bases, with 9 bases between them. This CDR3 is built from 13 residues. CDR1 and CDR2 (germline): MNHEY, SMNVEV (reference sequence). As DNA, the CDR3 is TGTGCCAGCAGTTTCAGGGTCTCAGAGACCCAGTACTTC. This codes for CASSFRVSETQYF.

The chain links TRBV7-9 to TRBJ1-5; the D gene is possibly TRBD1 (5 bases). Germline V lookup: CDR1 SEHNR, CDR2 FQNEAQ (reference sequence). The V end lost 5 bases, the J end lost 6 bases, and 11 bases lay between the germline ends. The CDR3 consists of 13 residues. The CDR3 is CASSLGDRQPQHF. For the CDR3, the DNA is TGTGCCAGCAGCCTAGGGGACCGTCAGCCCCAGCATTTT.

This clonotype was seen more than once but under ten times. The V gene is TRBV7-6, the J gene TRBJ2-1; a possible D gene is TRBD2 (5 bases). In germline, CDR1 is SGHVS, CDR2 FNYEAQ. Between the trimmed V and J ends, which lost 1 base and 8 bases, there was a span of 12 bases. There are 14 residues in the CDR3. The chain's CDR3 is CASSLERAEDEQFF. For the CDR3, the DNA is TGTGCCAGCAGCTTAGAAAGGGCGGAGGATGAGCAGTTCTTC.

Turning to this clonotype: Its ends do not fully match the called genes, so a read error is possible. The rearrangement links TRBV7-2 to TRBJ1-5; 7 nucleotides line up with TRBD1. The length of the CDR3 is 15 residues. The V gene's germline CDR1 is SGHTA and CDR2 FQGNSA. CDR3 amino acids: CAGSPDGTVNQPQHF. The CDR3 DNA sequence: TGTGCCGGCAGCCCGGACGGGACAGTGAATCAGCCCCAGCATTTT.

This clonotype was seen a few times. The chain recombines TRBV7-9 with TRBJ2-1; a possible D gene is TRBD2 (6 bases). Per germline, CDR1 SEHNR and CDR2 FQNEAQ (reference sequence). Trimming took 0 bases from V and 8 from J, leaving 17 bases between them. This CDR3 has 16 residues. This CDR3 is CASSLAAGTSSHEQFF. CDR3 coding DNA: TGTGCCAGCAGCTTAGCTGCGGGGACGTCCAGCCATGAGCAGTTCTTC.

There are a few counts of this clonotype. The V gene is TRBV11-2, the J gene TRBJ1-1; perhaps TRBD1 as D (5 bases). From germline, CDR1 is SGHAT and CDR2 FQNNGV. The CDR3 runs to 15 residues. V lost 5 bases to trimming and J lost 0 bases, with 13 bases between them. The CDR3 DNA sequence: TGTGCCAGCAGCCCTCGGGGGTACGTGAACACTGAAGCTTTCTTT. Translation: CASSPRGYVNTEAFF.

The CDR3 protein is CASSLGYRSASSTDTQYF. Written as DNA, the CDR3 is TGTGCCAGCAGCTTAGGCTATAGATCGGCGTCTAGCACAGATACGCAGTATTTT. The rearrangement links TRBV7-9 to TRBJ2-3; D not certain. The CDR3 is 18 amino acids. CDR1 and CDR2 (germline): SEHNR, FQNEAQ (reference sequence). V shed 1 base and J shed 0 bases, with 17 bases lying between them.

This clonotype was counted between two and nine times. V usage is TRBV3-1 and J usage is TRBJ1-6; 7 nucleotides line up with TRBD1. The germline V gene encodes CDR1 LGHDT and CDR2 YNNKEL (reference sequence). After removal of 1 base from V and 7 bases from J, the junction contained 10 bases not matched to a gene. The CDR3 is made up of 17 amino acids. As DNA, the CDR3 is TGTGCCAGCAGCCAAGTAGGTGGGGGACAGAGGAATTCACCCCTCCACTTT. It specifies CASSQVGGGQRNSPLHF.

V gene TRBV28 combines with J gene TRBJ2-5; TRBD1 matches 10 bases. The germline V gene has CDR1 MDHEN and CDR2 SYDVKM. J was trimmed by 7 bases and V by 5 bases; bases with no gene match: 7. The CDR3 contains 14 residues. In DNA form, the CDR3 reads TGTGCCAGCAGTCGACAGGGGGCCGGGGGGACCCAGTACTTC. It is translated as CASSRQGAGGTQYF.

This clonotype showed up many times. This chain uses TRBV7-2 with TRBJ1-2; D gene ambiguous. In germline, CDR1 is SGHTA, CDR2 FQGNSA. V lost 4 bases to trimming and J lost 7 bases, with 10 bases between them. The CDR3 loop spans 12 amino acids. The CDR3 DNA reads as TGTGCCAGCAGCTCTAGCTGGGGTGGCTACACCTTC. Translation: CASSSSWGGYTF.

This clonotype was observed at least ten times. The chain has TRBV12-3 or TRBV12-4 and TRBJ2-7; no definite D call. The CDR3 length is 15 residues. V shed 5 bases and J shed 4 bases, with 18 bases lying between them. CDR3 sequence (DNA): TGTGCCAGCAGTCCCGGTACTCTCCCCTCATACGAGCAGTACTTC. Its translation: CASSPGTLPSYEQYF.

The genes are TRBV4-1 and TRBJ2-3; possible D gene TRBD1, 5 bases. Looked up from germline, CDR1 is MGHRA and CDR2 is YSYEKL. There are 17 residues in the CDR3. Trimming left V 4 bases short and J 6 bases short, with 23 bases between. The CDR3 DNA reads as TGCGCCAGCAGCCCAGTAATGCAGGGTTCGGAACTGGATACGCAGTATTTT. Its protein is CASSPVMQGSELDTQYF.

This clonotype was seen at least ten times. The chain is built from TRBV4-1 and TRBJ1-5, with D possibly being TRBD1 (5 bases). The V end was cut by 3 bases, the J end by 3 bases, with 9 bases between. CDR1 is MGHRA, CDR2 YSYEKL, per germline. CDR3 size: 14 residues. As DNA, the CDR3 is TGCGCCAGCAGCCACGCAGGGCTCAATCAGCCCCAGCATTTT. It codes for CASSHAGLNQPQHF.

This clonotype was counted a few times. The chain employs TRBV10-3 and TRBJ1-1; tentative D call: TRBD1 (6 bases). In germline, CDR1 is ENHRY, CDR2 SYGVKD. Trimming took 4 bases from V and 5 from J, leaving 11 bases between them. This CDR3 contains 13 residues. CDR3 in DNA: TGTGCCATCAGTGGGACAGAACTAACTGAAGCTTTCTTT. It codes for CAISGTELTEAFF.

The CDR3: CASSNGGEKLFF. The CDR3 coding sequence is TGTGCCAGCAGCAATGGCGGGGAAAAACTGTTTTTT. The chain has TRBV7-9 and TRBJ1-4; no clear D. The CDR3 is made up of 12 amino acids. Per the germline V gene, CDR1 is SEHNR and CDR2 is FQNEAQ (reference sequence). V lost 5 bases and J lost 8, with 9 bases in between. Full variable domain (outside the CDR3, taken from reference TRBV7-9 and TRBJ1-4): DTGVSQNPRHKITKRGQNVTFRCDPISEHNRLYWYRQTLGQGPEFLTYFQNEAQLEKSRLLSDRFSAERPKGSFSTLEIQRTEQGDSAMYLCASSNGGEKLFFGSGTQLSVL.

The chain links TRBV3-1 to TRBJ2-7; tentatively, D is TRBD1 or TRBD2 (5 bases each). V shed 4 bases and J shed 2 bases, with 15 bases lying between them. CDR1 and CDR2 (germline): LGHDT, YNNKEL (reference sequence). The CDR3 runs 15 residues. This chain's CDR3 is CASSLTGQAPYEQYF. The DNA of the CDR3 is TGTGCCAGCAGCCTCACGGGGCAGGCTCCCTACGAGCAGTACTTC.

This clonotype was detected only a few times. V and J are TRBV7-2 and TRBJ2-7, with D possibly TRBD1 on 6 matching bases. The CDR3 has 14 residues. CDR1 and CDR2 from the germline V gene are SGHTA and FQGNSA. V lost 5 bases, J lost 0 bases, and 11 bases lay in between. Here the CDR3 reads CASSRGQYSYEQYV. The DNA of the CDR3 is TGTGCCAGCAGCCGAGGACAGTACTCCTACGAGCAGTACGTC.

This chain joins TRBV12-3 or TRBV12-4 and TRBJ1-2; no reliable D call. V lost 2 bases and J 6 bases, leaving 10 bases between the germline ends. The CDR3 is 13 amino acids. CDR3 DNA: TGTGCCAGCAGTTTACTAGTCGGCCATGGCTACACCTTC. Translated: CASSLLVGHGYTF.

This clonotype was observed a few times. The CDR3 region has the DNA TGTGCCAGCAGCCCGGTGGGGACAGCAGTCTACGAGCAGTACTTC. Its translation is CASSPVGTAVYEQYF. The J gene is TRBJ2-7, the V gene TRBV7-9; 7 bases agree with TRBD1. The trim removed 5 bases at V and 3 bases at J, leaving 10 bases unmatched. The CDR3 sequence is 15 residues long. Germline CDR1 and CDR2: SEHNR and FQNEAQ (reference sequence).

This chain links TRBV7-9 with TRBJ1-2; the match to TRBD1 covers 9 bases. The germline V gene has CDR1 SEHNR and CDR2 FQNEAQ (reference sequence). This CDR3 is built from 14 residues. Trimming took 3 bases from V and 6 from J; bases not matched to a gene: 5. DNA of the CDR3: TGTGCCAGCAGCTTTCGGGACAGGGTCCATGGCTACACCTTC. It translates to CASSFRDRVHGYTF.

The chain recombines TRBV5-4 with TRBJ2-3, with a possible D match to TRBD2 (6 bases). The length of the CDR3 is 11 residues. Germline assignment: CDR1 SGHNT and CDR2 YYREEE (reference sequence). Trimming took off 4 bases at V and 8 bases at J, with 8 bases between the two ends. As DNA, the CDR3 is TGTGCCAGCAGCGCGCGGGGTACGCAGTATTTT. It translates to CASSARGTQYF.

This clonotype was seen a handful of times. The chain links TRBV28 to TRBJ2-4; no clear D. Trimming shortened V by 7 bases and J by 3 bases, and 13 bases separated the two germline ends. Germline lookup yields CDR1 MDHEN and CDR2 SYDVKM. The CDR3 extends over 14 amino acids. The CDR3 region is CASMRTLGKNIQYF. The CDR3 DNA sequence: TGTGCCAGCATGAGAACACTGGGCAAAAACATTCAGTACTTC.

Ten or more counts support this clonotype. The chain carries TRBV7-2 and TRBJ2-3; either TRBD1 or TRBD2 may supply D (7 bases each). Germline V gene sequence: CDR1 SGHTA, CDR2 FQGNSA. The CDR3 loop spans 15 amino acids. The germline V and J ends were trimmed by 5 bases and 4 bases, with 16 bases remaining between them. This chain's CDR3 is CASSREGARSDTQYF. The CDR3 coding sequence is TGTGCCAGCAGCAGGGAGGGGGCTCGCTCAGATACGCAGTATTTT.

V gene TRBV19 combines with J gene TRBJ1-4; no clear D gene. With 0 bases removed from V and 8 bases from J, the gap between germline ends came to 19 bases. This CDR3 is built from 17 residues. Germline values: CDR1 LNHDA, CDR2 SQIVND (reference sequence). The CDR3 DNA reads TGTGCCAGTAGTATAGATCCAATGAGGGATCCTCGGGAAAAACTGTTTTTT. Translation: CASSIDPMRDPREKLFF. The whole variable domain, filled in from reference TRBV19 and TRBJ1-4, reads DGGITQSPKYLFRKEGQNVTLSCEQNLNHDAMYWYRQDPGQGLRLIYYSQIVNDFQKGDIAEGYSVSREKKESFPLTVTSAQKNPTAFYLCASSIDPMRDPREKLFFGSGTQLSVL.

At least ten counts were recorded for this clonotype. The chain recombines TRBV7-2 with TRBJ1-1; 7 bases map to TRBD1. Germline-derived CDR1 and CDR2 are SGHTA and FQGNSA. V lost 2 bases to trimming and J lost 5 bases; unmatched junction nucleotides: 8. This CDR3 region has 15 residues. DNA of the CDR3: TGTGCCAGCAGCTTATGGGGGCAGGGGGATACTGAAGCTTTCTTT. This encodes CASSLWGQGDTEAFF.

This clonotype was found many times. The chain is built from TRBV6-2 or TRBV6-3 and TRBJ2-7, with D perhaps TRBD1 (5 bases). V lost 0 bases and J lost 3, with 9 bases in between. This CDR3 region has 14 residues. Per germline, CDR1 MNHEY and CDR2 SVGEGT. CDR3 nucleotides: TGTGCCAGCAGTTACTCATACAGGCTCTACGAGCAGTACGTC. It translates to CASSYSYRLYEQYV.

This clonotype was seen at least ten times. J is TRBJ2-3 and V is TRBV7-2; D is unclear. The V end was cut by 6 bases, the J end by 0 bases, with 19 bases between. This CDR3 region has 17 residues. Germline CDR1 SGHTA, CDR2 FQGNSA. The CDR3 DNA reads TGTGCCAGCAGAGGTGGACCGTGGACCGCCAGCACAGATACGCAGTATTTT. Translating it yields CASRGGPWTASTDTQYF.

The chain combines TRBV27 with TRBJ1-1; 7 bases are shared with TRBD1. Germline V gene sequence: CDR1 MNHEY, CDR2 SMNVEV (reference sequence). J was trimmed by 3 bases and V by 6 bases; bases with no gene match: 7. This CDR3 is built from 14 residues. CDR3 coding DNA: TGTGCCAGCAGAGAATGGGACAGCCACACTGAAGCTTTCTTT. It specifies CASREWDSHTEAFF.

This clonotype was detected many times. The rearrangement links TRBV7-2 to TRBJ2-5, with a possible D match to TRBD2 (6 bases). This CDR3 region has 14 residues. V lost 2 bases and J lost 5, with 12 bases in between. The germline gives CDR1 SGHTA, CDR2 FQGNSA. The CDR3 spells CASSLWGEVETQYF. The CDR3 DNA is TGTGCCAGCAGCTTATGGGGGGAGGTCGAGACCCAGTACTTC.

The rearrangement uses TRBV20-1 and TRBJ2-2, with 8 bases identical to TRBD2. The germline gives CDR1 DFQATT, CDR2 SNEGSKA (reference sequence). The V gene end was trimmed by 3 bases and the J gene end by 5 bases; junction bases not matched to a gene: 2. This CDR3 is built from 13 residues. The CDR3 DNA sequence: TGCAGTGCTAGCGGGGGGGCGACCGGGGAGCTGTTTTTT. Residues: CSASGGATGELFF.